A single sample is the source of the 19 T cell receptor beta chains below, sequenced in a study of CD8 T cells in ankylosing spondylitis. Using its own MiXCR run on the 5' RACE reads, TCRdb lists one record per CDR3 protein. The sample lists around 340,000 distinct CDR3 sequences; about 20% were seen once. The material sequenced was blood, either unsorted or a sorted T cell fraction (not recorded which). These TCRs come from a male donor with ankylosing spondylitis or in good health (not recorded which).

The chain combines TRBV20-1 with TRBJ2-7; D is uncertain. Deletions cut 1 base from V and 0 bases from J, with 7 bases between. Germline assignment: CDR1 DFQATT and CDR2 SNEGSKA (reference sequence). This CDR3 region has 13 residues. The CDR3 is CSARGMTSYEQYF. Here the CDR3 DNA reads TGCAGTGCTAGAGGCATGACCTCCTACGAGCAGTACTTC.

V is TRBV3-1 and J is TRBJ2-3, with D maybe TRBD1 (6 bases). Trimming stripped 1 base from V and 2 bases from J, with 13 bases between. Germline CDR1 is LGHDT and CDR2 is YNNKEL (reference sequence). The CDR3 length is 16 residues. DNA of the CDR3: TGTGCCAGCAGCCAAGTCTGGACAGACCACACAGATACGCAGTATTTT. Residues: CASSQVWTDHTDTQYF.

V gene TRBV12-3 or TRBV12-4 combines with J gene TRBJ2-1; 9 bases match TRBD2. CDR3 length: 14 amino acids. Trimming took 11 bases from V and 8 from J; bases not matched to a gene: 13. CDR3 coding DNA: TGTGCCTGTGGGGCGGGGGGGGACCCCGATGAGCAGTTCTTC. Translating gives CACGAGGDPDEQFF.

The chain uses TRBV7-9 and TRBJ2-3, with 7 bases identical to TRBD1. In germline, CDR1 is SEHNR, CDR2 FQNEAQ (reference sequence). This CDR3 contains 16 residues. V trimming: 6 bases; J trimming: 0 bases; junction bases outside the gene matches: 9. The CDR3 DNA reads as TGTGCCAGCAGTTTTCGGCAGGGGGTTAGCACAGATACGCAGTATTTT. Protein: CASSFRQGVSTDTQYF.

The chain has TRBV7-9 and TRBJ2-7; the D call may be TRBD1 or TRBD2 (5 bases each). V was shortened by 3 bases and J by 3 bases, with 15 bases between the two germline ends. The CDR3 consists of 15 residues. Germline V gene lookup returns CDR1 SEHNR and CDR2 FQNEAQ (reference sequence). CDR3: CASSFFVGEFYEQYF. The DNA for the CDR3 is TGTGCCAGCAGCTTCTTCGTAGGGGAGTTCTACGAGCAGTACTTC.

The V gene is TRBV29-1, the J gene TRBJ2-2, with no clear D. V was cut by 6 bases and J by 3 bases, with 8 bases left in between. From germline, CDR1 is SQVTM and CDR2 ANQGSEA. The CDR3 spans 12 residues. As DNA, the CDR3 is TGCAGCGTCTTGAAGTACACCGGGGAGCTGTTTTTT. Encoded protein: CSVLKYTGELFF.

The chain is built from TRBV9 and TRBJ2-1, with D possibly TRBD2 on 5 matching bases. The V end was cut by 3 bases, the J end by 0 bases, with 10 bases between. CDR1 is SGDLS and CDR2 is YYNGEE in the germline V gene. The CDR3 loop spans 15 amino acids. CDR3 region: CASSGSGPSYNEQFF. CDR3 coding DNA: TGTGCCAGCAGCGGGAGCGGTCCCTCCTACAATGAGCAGTTCTTC.

V is TRBV6-2 or TRBV6-3 and J is TRBJ2-5; 8 positions match TRBD2. Germline V CDR1 and CDR2: MNHEY, SVGEGT. There are 15 residues in the CDR3. V trimming: 9 bases; J trimming: 4 bases; junction bases outside the gene matches: 13. For the CDR3, the DNA is TGTGCCAGTGCTCCGGGGGGACTAGGGGCAGAGACCCAGTACTTC. It specifies CASAPGGLGAETQYF.

The J gene is TRBJ2-1, the V gene TRBV28, with D uncertain. V lost 7 bases and J 8 bases, leaving 15 bases between the germline ends. The CDR3 has 13 amino acids. Germline values: CDR1 MDHEN, CDR2 SYDVKM. For the CDR3, the DNA is TGTGCCAGCACCCTCTCCCCGTACGATGAGCAGTTCTTC. Translating it yields CASTLSPYDEQFF. The full variable domain, in which reference TRBV28 and TRBJ2-1 provide the parts outside the CDR3, is DVKVTQSSRYLVKRTGEKVFLECVQDMDHENMFWYRQDPGLGLRLIYFSYDVKMKEKGDIPEGYSVSREKKERFSLILESASTNQTSMYLCASTLSPYDEQFFGPGTRLTVL.

V is TRBV10-3 and J is TRBJ2-5, with D possibly TRBD2 on 6 matching bases. The CDR3 is made up of 16 amino acids. Trimming stripped 0 bases from V and 3 bases from J, with 14 bases between. From germline, CDR1 is ENHRY and CDR2 SYGVKD. DNA for the CDR3: TGTGCCATCAGTGAGTCGTTGGAGGGATGGAAAGAGACCCAGTACTTC. Translation gives CAISESLEGWKETQYF.

A few counts support this clonotype. The V call is TRBV29-1, the J call TRBJ2-2; tentative D call: TRBD1 (6 bases). V lost 7 bases and J lost 2, with 11 bases in between. CDR1 is SQVTM, CDR2 ANQGSEA, per germline. The CDR3 has 13 amino acids. The CDR3 coding sequence is TGCAGCGCTCCACAGGGAAACACCGGGGAGCTGTTTTTT. Amino acid sequence: CSAPQGNTGELFF.

This clonotype occurred a few times. This chain links TRBV12-3 or TRBV12-4 with TRBJ2-7, with D possibly being TRBD2 (5 bases). There are 15 residues in the CDR3. Between the trimmed V and J ends, which lost 6 bases and 6 bases, there was a span of 21 bases. The CDR3 DNA follows: TGTGCCAGCAGCACTAGTGTGACGATGGGTGCCGAGCAGTACTTC. It translates to CASSTSVTMGAEQYF.

V gene TRBV7-2 combines with J gene TRBJ2-7; D gene uncertain. The germline CDR1 and CDR2 sequences are SGHTA and FQGNSA. The CDR3 contains 13 residues. Trimming removed 3 bases at V and 1 base at J, with 7 bases between. The CDR3 loop is CASSFIPSYEQYF. CDR3 DNA sequence: TGTGCCAGCAGCTTCATCCCGTCCTACGAGCAGTACTTC.

The chain links TRBV6-1 to TRBJ2-5; D uncertain. The germline gives CDR1 MNHNS, CDR2 SASEGT. Trimming left V 6 bases short and J 5 bases short, with 13 bases between. The CDR3 loop spans 13 amino acids. CDR3 amino acids: CASSPWRLETQYF. In nucleotides, the CDR3 is TGTGCCAGCAGCCCATGGAGACTGGAGACCCAGTACTTC.

This clonotype came up a few times. The chain links TRBV12-5 to TRBJ2-5, with 8 positions matching TRBD2. The germline gives CDR1 LGHNT, CDR2 FRNRAP. The length of the CDR3 is 16 residues. The V gene end was trimmed by 0 bases and the J gene end by 3 bases; junction bases not matched to a gene: 6. CDR3 coding DNA: TGTGCTAGTGGTTTGGTAAAAGGCGGGGGGAAAGAGACCCAGTACTTC. Translation: CASGLVKGGGKETQYF.

This clonotype was detected only a few times. The CDR3 region has the DNA TGTGCCAGCAGTTTGGGGACAGGGGTGCCCTCCTATAATTCACCCCTCCACTTT. As protein: CASSLGTGVPSYNSPLHF. J is TRBJ1-6 and V is TRBV28, with TRBD1 matching 10 bases. The CDR3 has 18 amino acids. V shed 3 bases, J shed 0 bases, and the junction held 5 bases outside the gene matches. Germline CDR1 MDHEN, CDR2 SYDVKM.

The chain is built from TRBV12-3 or TRBV12-4 and TRBJ2-5; 7 nucleotides match TRBD2. V shed 4 bases, J shed 1 base, and the junction held 3 bases outside the gene matches. The CDR3 extends over 14 amino acids. In DNA form, the CDR3 reads TGTGCCAGCAGTTCCCCGGGGGGCCAAGAGACCCAGTACTTC. Translation gives CASSSPGGQETQYF.

This clonotype was seen only a few times. V gene TRBV4-1 combines with J gene TRBJ2-2, with TRBD2 identical over 8 bases. Germline CDR1 and CDR2: MGHRA and YSYEKL. The CDR3 covers 16 residues. The ends lost 5 bases at V and 4 bases at J; junction bases unmatched: 9. CDR3 amino acids: CASSWLGGASTGELFF. CDR3 DNA: TGCGCCAGCAGCTGGCTCGGGGGGGCTAGCACCGGGGAGCTGTTTTTT.

Only a few counts were recorded for this clonotype. The CDR3 loop reads CSVTGTGIYEQYF. CDR3 sequence (DNA): TGCAGCGTTACCGGGACAGGCATTTACGAGCAGTACTTC. V gene TRBV29-1 combines with J gene TRBJ2-7, with 8 bases aligning to TRBD1. The CDR3 extends over 13 amino acids. The trim removed 5 bases at V and 4 bases at J, leaving 7 bases unmatched. CDR1 and CDR2 (germline): SQVTM, ANQGSEA.